These T cell receptor beta chains were read from a single sample in a study of breast tumors, draining lymph nodes, adjacent tissues. TCRdb processed the multiplex PCR reads anew with MiXCR; each CDR3 protein has one entry. The table has 200,000 or so distinct CDR3 sequences, 30% to 40% seen once. Sequenced sample: axillary lymph node tissue. The receptors were gathered from a female donor with breast cancer. Some clones in this sample may be carry-over from other donors' samples. CDR3s include the opening cysteine and the closing phenylalanine or tryptophan. D genes are given only for firm matches. Size values are once, few and many counts, or a class for expanded clones, and some rows have none.

many	TRBV5-1	TRBJ1-6	TRBD1	CASRDRGDNSPLHF	TGCGCCAGCAGGGACAGGGGGGATAATTCACCCCTCCACTTT
once	TRBV29-1	TRBJ2-1	TRBD2	CSQWTSGRNEQFF	TGCAGCCAGTGGACTAGCGGGAGAAATGAGCAGTTCTTC
many	TRBV6-6	TRBJ2-1	NA	CASSNRGTEQFF	TGTGCCAGCAGTAATAGGGGGACAGAGCAGTTCTTC
many	TRBV2	TRBJ2-7	TRBD2	CASRGGYYEQYF	TGTGCCAGCCGCGGGGGGTACTACGAGCAGTACTTC
many	TRBV19	TRBJ1-2	NA	CASREPGRANYGYTF	TGTGCCAGTAGGGAGCCAGGGAGAGCTAACTATGGCTACACCTTC
NA	TRBV11-2	TRBJ2-7	NA	CASSLEGDGYEQYF	TGTGCCAGCAGCTTAGAGGGGGATGGCTACGAGCAGTACTTC
many	TRBV19	TRBJ1-5	NA	CASSSDRRGQPQHF	TGTGCCAGTAGTTCCGACAGGCGGGGGCAGCCCCAGCATTTT
many	TRBV2	TRBJ1-4	TRBD1	CASSLIGTANEKLFF	TGTGCCAGCAGCCTAATCGGGACAGCTAATGAAAAACTGTTTTTT
many	TRBV20-1	TRBJ2-1	NA	CSAQSRNEQFF	TGCAGTGCGCAAAGTAGAAATGAGCAGTTCTTC
NA	TRBV2	TRBJ2-7	NA	CASSVGGTLSHEQYF	TGTGCCAGCAGTGTGGGAGGGACATTGAGCCACGAGCAGTACTTC
few	TRBV19	TRBJ1-1	NA	CASSISPGGKNTEAFF	TGTGCCAGTAGTATATCGCCTGGGGGAAAGAACACTGAAGCTTTCTTT
NA	TRBV27	TRBJ2-3	TRBD1	CASSSGQGLDTQYF	TGTGCCAGCAGTTCGGGACAGGGGCTAGATACGCAGTATTTT
many	TRBV2	TRBJ2-5	TRBD1	CASSEGDRGMAQYF	TGTGCCAGCAGTGAAGGGGACAGGGGAATGGCCCAGTACTTC
many	TRBV19	TRBJ1-2	NA	CATGANYGYTF	TGTGCTACGGGGGCCAACTATGGCTACACCTTC
many	TRBV6-7	TRBJ2-2	NA	CASIRPNTGELFF	TGTGCCAGCATCAGACCCAACACCGGGGAGCTGTTTTTT
NA	TRBV20-1	TRBJ1-5	NA	CSARDVTSGGQPQHF	TGCAGTGCTAGAGATGTCACTAGCGGGGGTCAGCCCCAGCATTTT
many	TRBV10-2	TRBJ1-2	NA	CASGLELSNYGYTF	TGCGCCAGCGGCCTAGAATTGTCCAACTATGGCTACACCTTC
NA	TRBV2	TRBJ2-3	TRBD2	CASSESGTSGGRPDTQYF	TGTGCCAGCAGTGAATCGGGGACTAGCGGGGGAAGGCCAGATACGCAGTATTTT
many	TRBV6-6	TRBJ1-5	TRBD1	CASSPRQGTNQPQHF	TGTGCCAGCAGTCCTAGACAGGGTACTAATCAGCCCCAGCATTTT
NA	TRBV2	TRBJ1-1	NA	CASLRSTEAFF	TGTGCCAGCTTGAGGAGCACTGAAGCTTTCTTT
NA	TRBV6-1	TRBJ1-1	NA	CASQVVRDEAFF	TGTGCCAGCCAGGTGGTGCGGGATGAAGCTTTCTTT
NA	TRBV10-2	TRBJ1-5	NA	CASSESTGDQPQHF	TGCGCCAGCAGTGAGTCGACGGGAGACCAGCCCCAGCATTTT